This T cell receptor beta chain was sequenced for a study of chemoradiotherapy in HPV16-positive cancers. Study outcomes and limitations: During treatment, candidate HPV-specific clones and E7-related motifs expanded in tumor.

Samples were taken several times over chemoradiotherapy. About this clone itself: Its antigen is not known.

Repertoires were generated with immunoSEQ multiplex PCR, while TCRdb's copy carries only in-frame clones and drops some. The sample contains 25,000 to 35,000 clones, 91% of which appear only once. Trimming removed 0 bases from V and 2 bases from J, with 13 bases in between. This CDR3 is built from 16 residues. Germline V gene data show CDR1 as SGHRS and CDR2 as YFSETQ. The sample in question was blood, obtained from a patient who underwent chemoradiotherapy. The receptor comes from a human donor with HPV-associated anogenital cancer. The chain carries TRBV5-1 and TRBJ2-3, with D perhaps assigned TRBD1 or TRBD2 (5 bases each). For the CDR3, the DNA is TGCGCCAGCAGCTTGGGGGCGACTGGGACCACAGATACGCAGTATTTT. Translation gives CASSLGATGTTDTQYF.